The 30 T cell receptor beta chains reported below all come from one sample, sequenced in a study of OX40 agonist ivuxolimab in advanced cancers. This table comes from immunoSEQ multiplex PCR, and its TCRdb copy is limited to in-frame clones, with some not included. The sample lists roughly 100,000 clones, 80% to 90% occurring once. This sample comprised CD4+ or CD8+ T cells sorted from blood, obtained in a trial of the OX40 agonist ivuxolimab. The receptors originated from an adult with an advanced solid tumor such as melanoma, head and neck, liver or kidney cancer.

The CDR3 coding sequence is TGTGCCTGGAGCCCGACTAACACTGAAGCTTTCTTT. Its translation: CAWSPTNTEAFF. The chain combines TRBV30 with TRBJ1-1, with D unresolved. Per the germline V gene, CDR1 is GTSNPN and CDR2 is SVGIG (reference sequence). Between the trimmed V and J ends, which lost 3 bases and 2 bases, there was a span of 7 bases. This CDR3 spans 12 amino acids.

The rearrangement uses TRBV28 and TRBJ1-2, with no clear D. This CDR3 is 15 amino acids long. Trimming left V 1 base short and J 4 bases short, with 13 bases between. Per germline, CDR1 MDHEN and CDR2 SYDVKM. This CDR3 is CASSLSARQRYGYTF. CDR3 bases: TGTGCCAGCAGTTTATCGGCGCGTCAACGCTATGGCTACACCTTC.

The V gene is TRBV14, the J gene TRBJ2-5; D not certain. The DNA end is more similar to TRBJ2-7, so the J call may be wrong. The germline gives CDR1 SGHDN, CDR2 FVKESK. There are 14 residues in the CDR3. The CDR3 DNA sequence: TGTGCCAGCAGCCGAGAAGGACGATTCTACGAGCAGTACTTC. Translating gives CASSREGRFYEQYF.

CDR3 DNA: TGTGCCAGCAGCTTAGTTTCTAGCGGGATGCAAGAGACCCAGTACTTC. This codes for CASSLVSSGMQETQYF. The chain couples TRBV7-2 to TRBJ2-5; 9 bases match TRBD2. There are 16 residues in the CDR3. Germline V lookup: CDR1 SGHTA, CDR2 FQGNSA. Losses at the gene ends were 1 base for V and 2 bases for J; bases not matched to a gene: 5.

This clone has only one observation. This sequence joins TRBV6-6 and TRBJ2-7, with a possible D match to TRBD2 (5 bases). There are 16 residues in the CDR3. V was pared by 6 bases and J by 0 bases, with 18 bases between. CDR1 MNHNY and CDR2 SVGAGI come from the germline V gene (reference sequence). Here the CDR3 reads CASRLLGRRSSYEQYF. CDR3 DNA: TGTGCCAGCAGACTTCTCGGACGGAGGAGCTCCTACGAGCAGTACTTC.

This chain connects TRBV5-6 to TRBJ1-2; 8 nucleotides agree with TRBD1. This CDR3 is built from 16 residues. Per the germline V gene, CDR1 is SGHDT and CDR2 is YYEEEE. The V segment lost 4 bases and the J segment 8 bases; nucleotides outside the gene matches: 16. CDR3 sequence reads: CASSPQQGARVAGYTF. The DNA for the CDR3 is TGTGCCAGCAGCCCCCAGCAGGGGGCAAGAGTCGCAGGCTACACCTTC.

This clone is a singleton in its sample. The V call is TRBV18, the J call TRBJ2-5, with 7 bases fitting TRBD1. Per the germline V gene, CDR1 is KGHSH and CDR2 is LQKENI. CDR3 length: 17 amino acids. The V and J ends lost 2 bases and 4 bases, in that order; junction bases with no gene match: 13. DNA of the CDR3: TGTGCCAGCTCACCAAGGTTGCCAGGGGGAATCCCAGAGACCCAGTACTTC. It translates to CASSPRLPGGIPETQYF.

This chain links TRBV6-5 with TRBJ2-7; 7 nucleotides agree with TRBD1. This CDR3 contains 12 residues. The germline V gene encodes CDR1 MNHEY and CDR2 SVGAGI. V was clipped by 6 bases and J by 2 bases; unmatched bases: 1. Here the CDR3 DNA reads TGTGCCAGCAGGGACAGGACCTACGAGCAGTACTTC. This gives the protein CASRDRTYEQYF.

The chain links TRBV11-2 to TRBJ2-7; D might be TRBD2 (5 bases). The V end was cut by 2 bases, the J end by 0 bases, with 17 bases between. This CDR3 spans 17 amino acids. Germline CDR1 reads SGHAT; CDR2 reads FQNNGV. DNA for the CDR3: TGTGCCAGCAGCTTATCTTCTAGCACGGTACGCTCCTACGAGCAGTACTTC. This translates into CASSLSSSTVRSYEQYF.

A few counts support this clone. V usage is TRBV6-1 and J usage is TRBJ2-7, with TRBD2 matching over 12 bases. Germline V gives CDR1 MNHNS, CDR2 SASEGT. The ends lost 5 bases at V and 6 bases at J; junction bases unmatched: 8. CDR3 length equals 15 residues. CDR3 residues: CASSHSSGGDFEQYF. As DNA, the CDR3 is TGTGCCAGCAGTCATTCTAGCGGGGGGGATTTCGAGCAGTACTTC.

The gene calls are TRBV18 and TRBJ1-1; TRBD1 is a possible D gene (5 bases). This CDR3 has 15 residues. V lost 3 bases to trimming and J lost 4 bases, with 15 bases between them. Germline lookup yields CDR1 KGHSH and CDR2 LQKENI. The CDR3 loop reads CASSPPGRQGTEAFF. CDR3 bases: TGTGCCAGCTCACCCCCGGGGCGGCAGGGCACTGAAGCTTTCTTT. Combining the CDR3 with reference TRBV18 and TRBJ1-1 gives the whole variable domain NAGVMQNPRHLVRRRGQEARLRCSPMKGHSHVYWYRQLPEEGLKFMVYLQKENIIDESGMPKERFSAEFPKEGPSILRIQQVVRGDSAAYFCASSPPGRQGTEAFFGQGTRLTVV.

The chain recombines TRBV6-5 with TRBJ1-2; the D gene is possibly TRBD1 (6 bases). The V gene lost 5 bases and the J gene lost 4 bases, with 11 bases spanning the gap. Per germline, CDR1 MNHEY and CDR2 SVGAGI. The length of the CDR3 is 13 residues. The chain's CDR3 is CASSRQAGYGYTF. The CDR3 bases are TGTGCCAGCAGTCGACAGGCCGGCTATGGCTACACCTTC.

The V call is TRBV5-5, the J call TRBJ2-2, with TRBD2 as a possible D gene (5 bases). This CDR3 has 16 amino acids. CDR1 is SGHKS and CDR2 is YYEKEE in the germline V gene (reference sequence). V lost 3 bases to trimming and J lost 7 bases, with 19 bases between them. The CDR3 DNA sequence: TGTGCCAGCAGCTGGACTGGGGTCTCCAGCAGCGGGGAGCTGTTTTTT. It encodes CASSWTGVSSSGELFF. Supplemented by reference TRBV5-5 and TRBJ2-2, the full variable domain reads DAGVTQSPTHLIKTRGQQVTLRCSPISGHKSVSWYQQVLGQGPQFIFQYYEKEERGRGNFPDRFSARQFPNYSSELNVNALLLGDSALYLCASSWTGVSSSGELFFGEGSRLTVL.

The gene calls are TRBV2 and TRBJ2-1; a possible D gene is TRBD1 (6 bases). The germline V gene encodes CDR1 SNHLY and CDR2 FYNNEI. The CDR3 consists of 12 residues. Trimming left V 6 bases short and J 5 bases short, with 8 bases between. Here the CDR3 reads CASRRTDNEQFF. The CDR3 DNA is TGTGCCAGCAGGAGGACAGACAATGAGCAGTTCTTC.

V is TRBV9 and J is TRBJ1-1; D is possibly TRBD1 (6 bases). The length of the CDR3 is 15 residues. V was cut by 6 bases and J by 0 bases, with 15 bases left in between. Germline V gives CDR1 SGDLS, CDR2 YYNGEE. The CDR3 DNA reads TGTGCCAGCACCTCACAGGGAACGATGAACACTGAAGCTTTCTTT. This gives the protein CASTSQGTMNTEAFF.

This clone was detected only once. The chain uses TRBV6-1 and TRBJ2-3; D is unclear. CDR1 is MNHNS and CDR2 is SASEGT in the germline V gene. The V gene lost 3 bases and the J gene lost 3 bases, with 7 bases spanning the gap. The CDR3 spans 13 residues. The CDR3 DNA sequence: TGTGCCAGCAGTGAGCCGCCGACAGATACGCAGTATTTT. Translating it yields CASSEPPTDTQYF.

V gene TRBV11-2 combines with J gene TRBJ1-5, with D maybe TRBD1 (5 bases). Per germline, CDR1 SGHAT and CDR2 FQNNGV. V was trimmed by 0 bases and J by 4 bases, leaving 10 bases between them. This CDR3 is 15 amino acids long. The DNA for the CDR3 is TGTGCCAGCAGCTTAGATATATCAGGGAATCAGCCCCAGCATTTT. Amino acid sequence: CASSLDISGNQPQHF.

The chain links TRBV11-2 to TRBJ2-4; 7 positions agree with TRBD2. This CDR3 region has 17 residues. Trimming cost V 3 bases and J 3 bases; bases outside gene matches: 11. Germline CDR1 reads SGHAT; CDR2 reads FQNNGV. CDR3 nucleotides: TGTGCCAGCAGCTTCCCCGGACTAGGAAAAGGCAAAAACATTCAGTACTTC. It is translated as CASSFPGLGKGKNIQYF.

V is TRBV19 and J is TRBJ2-7; perhaps TRBD2 as D (6 bases). There are 13 residues in the CDR3. The V and J ends lost 6 bases and 5 bases respectively, with 14 bases between them. Germline V gives CDR1 LNHDA, CDR2 SQIVND (reference sequence). The CDR3 loop reads CASRGRILHEQYF. Here the CDR3 DNA reads TGTGCCAGTAGGGGGAGGATCCTTCACGAGCAGTACTTC.

This clone was detected once. The V and J genes are TRBV6-4 and TRBJ1-2, with 8 bases aligning to TRBD1. V shed 5 bases and J 1 base; nucleotides not matched to a gene: 6. Per the germline V gene, CDR1 is MRHNA and CDR2 is SNTAGT. The CDR3 runs 15 residues. The CDR3 protein is CASSQGTGNNYGYTF. The CDR3 nucleotides read TGTGCCAGCAGTCAAGGGACAGGAAATAACTATGGCTACACCTTC.

The chain joins TRBV7-6 to TRBJ2-3, with no clear D. Germline V lookup: CDR1 SGHVS, CDR2 FNYEAQ. Trimming took 5 bases from V and 0 from J, leaving 3 bases between them. This CDR3 comprises 12 residues. The CDR3 DNA is TGTGCCAGCAGCCCTAGCACAGATACGCAGTATTTT. Its translation: CASSPSTDTQYF.

The chain employs TRBV7-8 and TRBJ2-7; 10 bases fit TRBD2. The germline V gene encodes CDR1 SGHVS and CDR2 FQNEAQ. This CDR3 comprises 19 residues. J was trimmed by 0 bases and V by 0 bases; bases with no gene match: 11. In DNA, the CDR3 is TGTGCCAGCAGCTTAGCGTTAGCGGGGGGACGGACTATCTCCTACGAGCAGTACTTC. This codes for CASSLALAGGRTISYEQYF.

The chain is built from TRBV21-1 and TRBJ1-1; the DNA was not compared with TRBD1, the D call given in the table. TRBV21-1 is recorded as a pseudogene. The length of the CDR3 is 17 residues. CDR3 sequence (DNA): TGTGCCAGCAGCACCCCTAGGTCGCAGGGCTGGGTCACTGAAGCTTTCTTT. Protein: CASSTPRSQGWVTEAFF.

This clone was counted only a few times. The J gene is TRBJ1-3, the V gene TRBV6-1; no definite D call. The CDR3 is made up of 14 amino acids. Germline CDR1 and CDR2: MNHNS and SASEGT. The V gene lost 10 bases and the J gene lost 0 bases, with 13 bases spanning the gap. The CDR3 loop reads CATKGGDSGNTIYF. DNA of the CDR3: TGTGCCACCAAGGGCGGGGACTCTGGAAACACCATATATTTT.

The V gene is TRBV7-2, the J gene TRBJ2-7; D possibly matches TRBD1 or TRBD2 (5 bases each). Trimming took off 5 bases at V and 2 bases at J, with 16 bases between the two ends. This CDR3 region has 15 residues. The germline CDR1 and CDR2 sequences are SGHTA and FQGNSA. The CDR3 sequence is CASSPQLGTTYEQYF. The CDR3 DNA reads TGTGCCAGCAGCCCTCAACTGGGGACCACCTACGAGCAGTACTTC.

The V gene is TRBV4-2, the J gene TRBJ2-7; TRBD1 matches 8 bases. CDR1 LGHNA and CDR2 YNFKEQ come from the germline V gene. The V and J ends lost 4 bases and 2 bases, in that order; junction bases with no gene match: 7. The length of the CDR3 is 15 residues. The CDR3 bases are TGTGCCAGCAGCCTGCGCAGGGGGCCCACCTACGAGCAGTACTTC. This translates into CASSLRRGPTYEQYF.

Remarks on this clone: The identical CDR3 is also encoded by other nucleotide sequences in the sample. The V call is TRBV18, the J call TRBJ2-7; 9 bases match TRBD1. Per germline, CDR1 KGHSH and CDR2 LQKENI. The CDR3 spans 15 residues. The trim removed 3 bases at V and 3 bases at J, leaving 6 bases unmatched. DNA for the CDR3: TGTGCCAGCTCACCCCCGGGACAGGGAGGCTACGAGCAGTACTTC. It translates to CASSPPGQGGYEQYF.

This chain uses TRBV19 with TRBJ1-5, with a weak D call TRBD1 (6 bases). V lost 3 bases and J lost 3, with 12 bases in between. Germline V CDR1 and CDR2: LNHDA, SQIVND (reference sequence). CDR3 length: 15 residues. CDR3 region: CASSISGAFNQPQHF. The CDR3 region has the DNA TGTGCCAGTAGTATTTCAGGGGCTTTCAATCAGCCCCAGCATTTT. Supplemented by reference TRBV19 and TRBJ1-5, the full variable domain reads DGGITQSPKYLFRKEGQNVTLSCEQNLNHDAMYWYRQDPGQGLRLIYYSQIVNDFQKGDIAEGYSVSREKKESFPLTVTSAQKNPTAFYLCASSISGAFNQPQHFGDGTRLSIL.

The chain employs TRBV6-5 and TRBJ1-1; D ambiguous. Trimming shortened V by 7 bases and J by 0 bases, and 15 bases separated the two germline ends. The CDR3 is 15 amino acids. Germline values: CDR1 MNHEY, CDR2 SVGAGI. CDR3 region: CASITSGALNTEAFF. CDR3 nucleotides: TGTGCCAGCATCACCTCGGGAGCTTTGAACACTGAAGCTTTCTTT.

This chain links TRBV5-1 with TRBJ2-5, with D unclear. The CDR3 is 15 amino acids. Trimming took off 0 bases at V and 4 bases at J, with 13 bases between the two ends. Per germline, CDR1 SGHRS and CDR2 YFSETQ. In DNA form, the CDR3 reads TGCGCCAGCAGCTTGGCGTTTTTGCGGCGAGAGACCCAGTACTTC. This codes for CASSLAFLRRETQYF.